What follows are 7 T cell receptor beta chains derived from one specimen sequenced in a study of T-cell reconstitution after alpha-beta-depleted transplantation in children. Unique molecular identifiers were incorporated into the prepared TCRbeta library. TCRdb ran MiXCR on the PCR reads and lists one entry per CDR3 protein. The sample shows around 440,000 distinct CDR3 sequences, 10% of them seen only once. Material: PBMCs, obtained before TCRalphabeta/CD19-depleted stem cell transplant. Receptor source: a child aged 2 to 15 with inherited bone marrow failure, due to receive a stem cell transplant.

This clonotype was detected ten times or more. This chain connects TRBV7-2 to TRBJ2-2, with D unclear. There are 15 residues in the CDR3. The ends were cut back, 5 bases at V and 0 bases at J, with 10 bases in the middle. The germline V gene encodes CDR1 SGHTA and CDR2 FQGNSA. In DNA form, the CDR3 reads TGTGCCAGCAGCCCGACACTTTCGAACACCGGGGAGCTGTTTTTT. This codes for CASSPTLSNTGELFF.

The sample holds many counts of this clonotype. The chain links TRBV5-4 to TRBJ2-1; 10 bases line up with TRBD2. After removal of 2 bases from V and 4 bases from J, the junction contained 3 bases not matched to a gene. This CDR3 is built from 15 residues. Germline lookup yields CDR1 SGHNT and CDR2 YYREEE (reference sequence). CDR3 region: CASSFLAGEYNEQFF. In DNA, the CDR3 is TGTGCCAGCAGCTTCCTAGCGGGGGAGTACAATGAGCAGTTCTTC.

The chain links TRBV6-2 or TRBV6-3 to TRBJ2-7, with a weak D call TRBD2 (6 bases). This CDR3 is built from 14 residues. The V end lost 6 bases, the J end lost 6 bases, and 18 bases lay between the germline ends. Germline V lookup: CDR1 MNHEY, CDR2 SVGEGT. The CDR3 protein is CASSRRDSESEQYF. CDR3 DNA: TGTGCCAGCAGCCGACGGGACTCCGAAAGCGAGCAGTACTTC.

At least ten counts were recorded for this clonotype. Here the CDR3 reads CASSLAGRESGYTF. The CDR3, as DNA: TGTGCCAGCAGCTTAGCGGGCAGGGAGAGCGGCTACACCTTC. The gene calls are TRBV7-9 and TRBJ1-2, with D tentatively TRBD1 (5 bases). This CDR3 comprises 14 residues. Per germline, CDR1 SEHNR and CDR2 FQNEAQ (reference sequence). V lost 0 bases, J lost 8 bases, and 13 bases lay in between.

This clonotype was seen many times. The V and J genes are TRBV12-3 or TRBV12-4 and TRBJ2-1; the D is unclear. Trimming left V 2 bases short and J 0 bases short, with 11 bases between. This CDR3 has 16 amino acids. CDR3 in amino acids: CASSLRVASSYNEQFF. CDR3 in DNA: TGTGCCAGCAGTTTAAGGGTAGCCAGCTCCTACAATGAGCAGTTCTTC.

V is TRBV10-2 and J is TRBJ2-7; D is possibly TRBD1 (5 bases). The V end lost 3 bases, the J end lost 4 bases, and 16 bases lay between the germline ends. The CDR3 has 15 residues. The germline V gene encodes CDR1 WSHSY and CDR2 SAAADI. The CDR3 reads CASSEQSWGEYEQYF. CDR3 DNA: TGCGCCAGCAGTGAACAAAGCTGGGGCGAGTACGAGCAGTACTTC.

This clonotype was observed at least ten times. The chain carries TRBV6-2 or TRBV6-3 and TRBJ2-1; 10 nucleotides agree with TRBD2. Trimming at V came to 7 bases and at J to 6 bases, leaving 6 bases not matched to a gene. CDR1 is MNHEY, CDR2 SVGEGT, per germline. The CDR3 length is 14 residues. The CDR3 protein is CASTYSGGPNEQFF. The CDR3, as DNA: TGTGCCAGCACCTATAGCGGGGGGCCCAATGAGCAGTTCTTC.